Following are 27 T cell receptor beta chains from one sample sequenced in a study of tumor-infiltrating lymphocytes in localized non-small cell lung cancer. Clones were sequenced by immunoSEQ multiplex PCR, and TCRdb holds only the in-frame ones, with some missing. The sample lists about 6,600 clones; around two thirds were seen once. Input material: lung tumor tissue. The receptors were gathered from a human donor with non-small cell lung cancer.

This clone was seen more than once but under ten times. The chain has TRBV5-4 and TRBJ2-2; 9 nucleotides agree with TRBD1. CDR1 is SGHNT, CDR2 YYREEE, per germline (reference sequence). The V gene end was trimmed by 0 bases and the J gene end by 7 bases; junction bases not matched to a gene: 7. This CDR3 is 16 amino acids long. CDR3 in amino acids: CASSLGLQGAVGELFF. The CDR3 region has the DNA TGTGCCAGCAGCTTGGGCCTACAGGGGGCAGTCGGGGAGCTGTTTTTT.

This chain joins TRBV6-4 and TRBJ1-1, with D tentatively TRBD1 (5 bases). Between the trimmed V and J ends, which lost 4 bases and 3 bases, there was a span of 15 bases. The CDR3 sequence is 15 residues long. Looked up from germline, CDR1 is MRHNA and CDR2 is SNTAGT. CDR3 nucleotide sequence: TGTGCCAGCAGTGGCTTTTGGGGGATATACACTGAAGCTTTCTTT. Its translation: CASSGFWGIYTEAFF.

In its sample, this clone was seen a few times. The V and J genes are TRBV21-1 and TRBJ2-7; TRBD1, the table's D call, lacks a check against the DNA. TRBV21-1 corresponds to a pseudogene. The CDR3 contains 18 residues. In nucleotides, the CDR3 is TGTGCCAGCAGCAGTCCGGACAGGGAGCCCCGGTCACTATACGAGCAGTACTTC. Translated: CASSSPDREPRSLYEQYF.

This rearrangement joins TRBV5-1 to TRBJ2-3, with a possible D match to TRBD2 (6 bases). Trimming shortened V by 3 bases and J by 0 bases, and 14 bases separated the two germline ends. Germline V gives CDR1 SGHRS, CDR2 YFSETQ. This CDR3 has 16 amino acids. The CDR3 coding sequence is TGCGCCAGCAGCTACCCAACCGGGACTAGCACAGATACGCAGTATTTT. As protein: CASSYPTGTSTDTQYF.

This clone was detected a few times. The gene calls are TRBV7-9 and TRBJ2-7; either TRBD1 or TRBD2 may supply D (7 bases each). Germline V gene lookup returns CDR1 SEHNR and CDR2 FQNEAQ (reference sequence). This CDR3 has 15 amino acids. V lost 5 bases and J lost 2, with 16 bases in between. In nucleotides, the CDR3 is TGTGCCAGCAGCCCAGGGGGGGGTATTACCTACGAGCAGTACTTC. This encodes CASSPGGGITYEQYF.

This rearrangement joins TRBV18 to TRBJ2-1, with 8 nucleotides matching TRBD2. CDR1 and CDR2 from the germline V gene are KGHSH and LQKENI. V shed 2 bases, J shed 10 bases, and the junction held 4 bases outside the gene matches. The CDR3 has 13 amino acids. CDR3 region: CASSPLAGREQFF. As DNA, the CDR3 is TGTGCCAGCTCACCATTAGCGGGGAGGGAGCAGTTCTTC.

The table lists this clone with a count of one. The chain employs TRBV19 and TRBJ1-1; TRBD1 might be the D (6 bases). The CDR3 extends over 16 amino acids. Germline assignment: CDR1 LNHDA and CDR2 SQIVND (reference sequence). Trimming took 4 bases from V and 4 from J, leaving 19 bases between them. The DNA for the CDR3 is TGTGCCAGTAGTACACCAGGGGATCCCGGTGGCACTGAAGCTTTCTTT. Its translation: CASSTPGDPGGTEAFF.

The rearrangement joins TRBV29-1 to TRBJ1-5; D might be TRBD1 (5 bases). Germline loops: CDR1 SQVTM, CDR2 ANQGSEA. Trimming stripped 4 bases from V and 7 bases from J, with 14 bases between. This CDR3 region has 13 residues. DNA of the CDR3: TGCAGCGTTGGGGGCGCAGGCGGGCAGCCCCAGCATTTT. Encoded protein: CSVGGAGGQPQHF.

The chain couples TRBV11-2 to TRBJ2-1; 9 bases are shared with TRBD2. The CDR3 runs to 13 residues. Germline-derived CDR1 and CDR2 are SGHAT and FQNNGV. Trimming removed 1 base from V and 13 bases from J; junction bases left unmatched: 5. The CDR3 DNA reads TGTGCCAGCAGCTTAGTTGAAGCGGGAGGTCAGTTCTTC. This sequence encodes CASSLVEAGGQFF.

This chain uses TRBV4-2 with TRBJ1-1; tentatively, D is TRBD1 (6 bases). Germline V gene lookup returns CDR1 LGHNA and CDR2 YNFKEQ. V lost 3 bases and J lost 3, with 14 bases in between. The CDR3 runs to 15 residues. DNA of the CDR3: TGTGCCAGCAGCCAGGAGGGGGGGACGCACACTGAAGCTTTCTTT. Amino acids: CASSQEGGTHTEAFF.

The chain carries TRBV11-2 and TRBJ2-3, with D hard to call. The germline V gene has CDR1 SGHAT and CDR2 FQNNGV. V dropped 0 bases and J dropped 2 bases, with 12 bases sitting between them. There are 16 residues in the CDR3. This CDR3 reads CASSLDRFPPTDTQYF. Here the CDR3 DNA reads TGTGCCAGCAGCTTAGATCGTTTTCCCCCCACAGATACGCAGTATTTT.

The genes are TRBV7-8 and TRBJ1-1; D is unresolved. The length of the CDR3 is 13 residues. V lost 5 bases and J 1 base, leaving 8 bases between the germline ends. Per the germline V gene, CDR1 is SGHVS and CDR2 is FQNEAQ. CDR3 region: CASSPPENTEAFF. CDR3 sequence (DNA): TGTGCCAGCAGCCCCCCGGAGAACACTGAAGCTTTCTTT.

The rearrangement joins TRBV9 to TRBJ1-2; D gene unclear. The V end lost 0 bases, the J end lost 8 bases, and 8 bases lay between the germline ends. CDR1 SGDLS and CDR2 YYNGEE come from the germline V gene. The CDR3 has 12 amino acids. CDR3 nucleotide sequence: TGTGCCAGCAGCGTAGGCGCGCTAGGCTACACCTTC. Translating gives CASSVGALGYTF. Full variable domain (rest looked up from reference TRBV9 and TRBJ1-2): DSGVTQTPKHLITATGQRVTLRCSPRSGDLSVYWYQQSLDQGLQFLIQYYNGEERAKGNILERFSAQQFPDLHSELNLSSLELGDSALYFCASSVGALGYTFGSGTRLTVV.

This chain connects TRBV5-1 to TRBJ2-7, with 8 bases lining up with TRBD1. The length of the CDR3 is 13 residues. Germline lookup yields CDR1 SGHRS and CDR2 YFSETQ. V lost 5 bases to trimming and J lost 6 bases; unmatched junction nucleotides: 7. The CDR3 reads CASRPDRGIEQYF. The CDR3 DNA follows: TGCGCCAGCAGGCCCGACAGGGGAATCGAGCAGTACTTC.

The chain has TRBV6-5 and TRBJ1-1; maybe TRBD1 (5 bases). This CDR3 is 14 amino acids long. V dropped 9 bases and J dropped 0 bases, with 14 bases sitting between them. Per the germline V gene, CDR1 is MNHEY and CDR2 is SVGAGI. The CDR3 spells CASMRTKLNTEAFF. CDR3 DNA sequence: TGTGCCAGTATGAGGACAAAGCTGAACACTGAAGCTTTCTTT.

The rearrangement joins TRBV6-6 to TRBJ1-6; 7 bases match TRBD1. V dropped 4 bases and J dropped 5; count of bases not matched to a gene: 5. The CDR3 is made up of 15 amino acids. CDR1 and CDR2 from the germline V gene are MNHNY and SVGAGI (reference sequence). CDR3 in amino acids: CASSSRGQNNSPLHF. CDR3 nucleotides: TGTGCCAGCAGTTCCAGGGGACAGAATAATTCACCCCTCCACTTT.

This clone was detected only a few times. The chain links TRBV4-2 to TRBJ1-2; D not resolved. This CDR3 contains 15 residues. V lost 0 bases and J 2 bases, leaving 10 bases between the germline ends. CDR1 and CDR2 from the germline V gene are LGHNA and YNFKEQ. CDR3 residues: CASSQDPGENYGYTF. CDR3 DNA sequence: TGTGCCAGCAGCCAAGATCCGGGAGAAAACTATGGCTACACCTTC.

This clone was picked up a small number of times. The chain couples TRBV15 to TRBJ2-5; 10 nucleotides align to TRBD1. The CDR3 runs 15 residues. Losses at the gene ends were 0 bases for V and 3 bases for J; bases not matched to a gene: 1. Germline values: CDR1 LNHNV, CDR2 YYDKDF (reference sequence). The CDR3 loop is CATSRDGTGEETQYF. CDR3 nucleotide sequence: TGTGCCACCAGCAGAGACGGGACAGGGGAAGAGACCCAGTACTTC. The entire variable domain, with the rest obtained from reference TRBV15 and TRBJ2-5, is as follows: DAMVIQNPRYQVTQFGKPVTLSCSQTLNHNVMYWYQQKSSQAPKLLFHYYDKDFNNEADTPDNFQSRRPNTSFCFLDIRSPGLGDTAMYLCATSRDGTGEETQYFGPGTRLLVL.

This chain uses TRBV18 with TRBJ2-1; a possible D gene is TRBD1 (7 bases). Trimming pared 3 bases from V and 8 bases from J, leaving 14 bases between. The CDR3 loop spans 14 amino acids. CDR1 KGHSH and CDR2 LQKENI come from the germline V gene. CDR3: CASSPGQRRDEQFF. CDR3 nucleotide sequence: TGTGCCAGCTCACCGGGACAGAGGAGGGATGAGCAGTTCTTC.

The chain joins TRBV5-1 to TRBJ1-1, with TRBD1 matching 9 bases. The CDR3 loop spans 12 amino acids. Germline CDR1 SGHRS, CDR2 YFSETQ. Unmatched junction bases numbered 2, after V lost 7 bases and J lost 4 bases. The CDR3 coding sequence is TGCGCCAGCCCGACAGGGGGCACTGAAGCTTTCTTT. Protein sequence: CASPTGGTEAFF.

This rearrangement joins TRBV6-5 to TRBJ2-3; D not resolved. V was clipped by 2 bases and J by 2 bases, with 8 bases between them. Germline loops: CDR1 MNHEY, CDR2 SVGAGI. The CDR3 is 14 residues long. CDR3 amino acids: CASSYRALTDTQYF. CDR3 coding DNA: TGTGCCAGCAGTTACAGAGCCCTCACAGATACGCAGTATTTT.

V gene TRBV4-1 combines with J gene TRBJ1-6; 7 positions agree with TRBD1. CDR3 size: 17 residues. Germline CDR1 MGHRA, CDR2 YSYEKL. V shed 1 base, J shed 6 bases, and the junction held 9 bases outside the gene matches. CDR3 sequence (DNA): TGCGCCAGCAGCCAAGTTGGGGACAGATACTCTAATTCACCCCTCCACTTT. Its protein product is CASSQVGDRYSNSPLHF.

The chain recombines TRBV6-5 with TRBJ1-4; 7 bases match TRBD1. The V and J ends lost 4 bases and 7 bases, in that order; junction bases with no gene match: 3. Germline-derived CDR1 and CDR2 are MNHEY and SVGAGI. The CDR3 totals 13 residues. This CDR3 reads CASSSQGFEKLFF. The CDR3 DNA sequence: TGTGCCAGCAGTTCACAGGGGTTTGAAAAACTGTTTTTT.

The CDR3 region has the DNA TGCGCCAGCAGCTTCCAGGGGATCACTGAAGCTTTCTTT. Translating it yields CASSFQGITEAFF. The chain is built from TRBV5-1 and TRBJ1-1, with D perhaps TRBD1 (6 bases). Trimming took off 2 bases at V and 4 bases at J, with 9 bases between the two ends. This CDR3 has 13 amino acids. The V gene's germline CDR1 is SGHRS and CDR2 YFSETQ. Filled out from reference TRBV5-1 and TRBJ1-1, the complete variable domain reads KAGVTQTPRYLIKTRGQQVTLSCSPISGHRSVSWYQQTPGQGLQFLFEYFSETQRNKGNFPGRFSGRQFSNSRSEMNVSTLELGDSALYLCASSFQGITEAFFGQGTRLTVV.

The V gene is TRBV5-5, the J gene TRBJ2-5; D gene ambiguous. Trimming left V 0 bases short and J 6 bases short, with 9 bases between. The CDR3 runs to 13 residues. The germline V gene has CDR1 SGHKS and CDR2 YYEKEE (reference sequence). Here the CDR3 DNA reads TGTGCCAGCAGCTTGGTTGTGTCGAAGACCCAGTACTTC. It specifies CASSLVVSKTQYF. The variable domain in full, with the rest retrieved from reference TRBV5-5 and TRBJ2-5, is DAGVTQSPTHLIKTRGQQVTLRCSPISGHKSVSWYQQVLGQGPQFIFQYYEKEERGRGNFPDRFSARQFPNYSSELNVNALLLGDSALYLCASSLVVSKTQYFGPGTRLLVL.

This clone has only one observation. V usage is TRBV5-1 and J usage is TRBJ2-2; TRBD1 aligns across 9 bases. This CDR3 is 17 amino acids long. The germline gives CDR1 SGHRS, CDR2 YFSETQ. The junction had 9 bases not matched to a gene; V was cut back by 1 base and J by 5 bases. The CDR3: CASSLPGQGISTGELFF. The CDR3 coding sequence is TGCGCCAGCAGCTTGCCGGGACAGGGAATTAGTACCGGGGAGCTGTTTTTT.

The chain joins TRBV5-1 to TRBJ2-6, with D perhaps TRBD2 (6 bases). The CDR3 sequence is 16 residues long. The germline V gene has CDR1 SGHRS and CDR2 YFSETQ. Trimming removed 0 bases at V and 0 bases at J, with 7 bases between. The CDR3 spells CASSLAGSSGANVLTF. CDR3 bases: TGCGCCAGCAGCTTGGCCGGGAGCTCTGGGGCCAACGTCCTGACTTTC.